This is a list of T cell receptor beta chains from one sample in a study of Graves' ophthalmopathy and Graves' hyperthyroidism. TCRdb fed the multiplex PCR reads into MiXCR, producing one record per CDR3 protein. This sample has approximately 640,000 distinct CDR3 sequences, with approximately 39% found just once. Sequencing was performed on peripheral blood. The receptors were sampled from an adult man with Graves' ophthalmopathy. Each CDR3 is given with its conserved first and last residue. The D gene is left open where the match is weak. Expanded clones get a size class; other rows say once, few or many, or leave the size out.

V gene	clone size	D gene	J gene	CDR3 DNA	CDR3 protein
TRBV7-9	many	TRBD1	TRBJ1-1	TGTGCCAGCAGCTTCACAGGGGTGGGGAACACTGAAGCTTTCTTT	CASSFTGVGNTEAFF
TRBV3-1	many	TRBD1	TRBJ1-1	TGTGCCAGCAGCCGCCCCGGGACAGGGGACGTTGAAGCTTTCTTT	CASSRPGTGDVEAFF
TRBV9	many	NA	TRBJ1-2	TGTGCCAGCAGCGTAGCTGGCGGAACTAACTATGGCTACACCTTC	CASSVAGGTNYGYTF
TRBV20-1	NA	TRBD1	TRBJ1-6	TGCAGTGCTAGGGGGACAGGGGGTTTTTCACCCCTCCACTTT	CSARGTGGFSPLHF
TRBV19	NA	NA	TRBJ1-5	TGTGCCTGGAGTGGACAGAACAATCAGCCCCAGCATTTT	CAWSGQNNQPQHF
TRBV6-1	few	NA	TRBJ1-5	TGTGCCAGCACGACGGGAGGAGTTAATCAGCCCCAGCATTTT	CASTTGGVNQPQHF
TRBV5-1	NA	TRBD1	TRBJ1-4	TGCGCCAGCAGATGGACAGGTGGGGGCACTAATGAAAAACTGTTTTTT	CASRWTGGGTNEKLFF
TRBV3-1	few	NA	TRBJ1-1	TGTGCCAGCAGCCAAGAGGGGGGCACTGAAGCTTTCTTT	CASSQEGGTEAFF
TRBV20-1	many	NA	TRBJ1-1	TGCAGTGCTAGCCTCGACAGGCCCCAAGCTTTCTTT	CSASLDRPQAFF
TRBV12-3/TRBV12-4	many	NA	TRBJ1-1	TGTGCCAGCAGGTCCGGCGGCACCAAAGCTTTCTTT	CASRSGGTKAFF
TRBV3-1	many	NA	TRBJ2-5	TGTGCCAGCAGCCAAGCCAGTGGAGGATGGGAGACCCAGTACTTC	CASSQASGGWETQYF
TRBV7-8	many	NA	TRBJ2-7	TGTGCCAGCAGCATGTATCACGGAGGTCCCTACGAGCAGTACTTC	CASSMYHGGPYEQYF
TRBV29-1	NA	NA	TRBJ2-7	TGCAGCGTTGAAGAGGGGGGAGAGCAGTACTTC	CSVEEGGEQYF
TRBV2	NA	NA	TRBJ1-5	TGTGCCAGCCGGACTAGCGGGAGGGTTTCACAGACCCAGCATTTT	CASRTSGRVSQTQHF
TRBV10-2	NA	TRBD1	TRBJ1-2	TGTGCCAGCAACGAACGATACAGGGGGAAAGGCTACACCTTC	CASNERYRGKGYTF
TRBV7-8	many	TRBD1	TRBJ2-5	TGTGCCAGCAGCTTGGGTCCGGGACAGGGGGCTAGGTACCAAGAGACCCAGTACTTC	CASSLGPGQGARYQETQYF
TRBV9	many	NA	TRBJ1-2	TGTGCCAGCAGCGTAGCTTTCGGAGTTATTTATGGCTACACCTTC	CASSVAFGVIYGYTF
TRBV10-2	many	NA	TRBJ1-2	TGCGCCAGCAGGGGGCCCTTAACTAACTATGGCTACACCTTC	CASRGPLTNYGYTF
TRBV5-1	NA	TRBD1	TRBJ1-1	TGCGCCAGCAGGGCCGGGACAGACAACACTGAAGCTTTCTTT	CASRAGTDNTEAFF
TRBV29-1	NA	NA	TRBJ1-2	TGCAGCGTAGGCGCGGGAGAGCCTTATGGCTACACCTTC	CSVGAGEPYGYTF
TRBV9	few	NA	TRBJ1-2	TGTGCCAGCAGCGGACCCCTGGGAGGGGGGTCAAACTATGGCTACACCTTC	CASSGPLGGGSNYGYTF
TRBV7-3	many	NA	TRBJ2-2	TGTGCCAGCAGCCCCAGGAGCACCGGGGAGCTGTTTTTT	CASSPRSTGELFF
TRBV7-2	once	NA	TRBJ1-1	TGTGCCAGCAGCCCTGGCGGGGTCCTCATGAACACTGAAGCTTTCTTT	CASSPGGVLMNTEAFF
TRBV7-2	many	TRBD1	TRBJ2-7	TGTGCCAGCAGCCAAGTCGAACAGGGGTTCCACGAGCAGTACTTC	CASSQVEQGFHEQYF
TRBV7-8	NA	NA	TRBJ1-1	TGTGCCAGCAGCTACCAGGGGTACGCTATAAACACTGAAGCTTTCTTT	CASSYQGYAINTEAFF
TRBV10-3	NA	NA	TRBJ1-1	TGTGCCAGCAACAAACCGGCAGGGGTGGCGGCTTTCTTT	CASNKPAGVAAFF
TRBV7-7	many	NA	TRBJ2-5	TGTGCTAGCAGCTTAGGAGGGGTGATGGAGACCCAGTACTTC	CASSLGGVMETQYF
TRBV24-1	many	TRBD1	TRBJ1-5	TGTGCCACCAGTGCCGCAACAGGGGCGAATCAGCCCCAGCATTTT	CATSAATGANQPQHF
TRBV5-1	few	NA	TRBJ2-7	TGCGCCAGCAGCTTGGAATTTCACGAGCAGTACTTC	CASSLEFHEQYF
TRBV7-9	many	NA	TRBJ2-7	TGTGCCAGCAGCTTAGAGGGGCTTTCTTTTGAGCAGTACTTC	CASSLEGLSFEQYF
TRBV19	many	TRBD1	TRBJ1-1	TGTGCCAGTAGTGGACAGGACTACACTGAAGCTTTCTTT	CASSGQDYTEAFF
TRBV24-1	few	NA	TRBJ2-1	TGTGCCACGGGGCGTGGTTGGGGGACCAACTACAATGAGCAGTTCTTC	CATGRGWGTNYNEQFF
TRBV29-1	many	TRBD1	TRBJ1-2	TGCAGCGTTGATCAGGGGGCGCGTGGCTACACCTTC	CSVDQGARGYTF
TRBV9	NA	TRBD2	TRBJ2-7	TGTGCCAGCAGTTACTCGGTTACTAGCGGCTCCTACGAGCAGTACTTC	CASSYSVTSGSYEQYF
TRBV20-1	NA	NA	TRBJ2-5	TGCAGTGCTGCACGGGGTCAAGGGACCCAGTACTTC	CSAARGQGTQYF
TRBV7-9	NA	TRBD1	TRBJ1-3	TGTGCCAGCAGCCGGGGACAGGTTTTTTCTGGAAACACCATATATTTT	CASSRGQVFSGNTIYF
TRBV7-8	NA	TRBD2	TRBJ2-1	TGTGCCAGCAGCTCTGGGACTAGCGGGTACAATGAGCAGTTCTTC	CASSSGTSGYNEQFF
TRBV7-9	NA	NA	TRBJ1-4	TGTGCCAGCAGCCAAGTCTTAGCGGTTGGTGAAAAACTGTTTTTT	CASSQVLAVGEKLFF
TRBV7-8	many	NA	TRBJ2-7	TGTGCCAGCAGCCTAGGGGAGCACGAGCAGTACTTC	CASSLGEHEQYF
TRBV10-3	NA	TRBD2	TRBJ2-2	TGTGCCAGCAGATTAACGGGACTAGCGGGAAACACCGGGGAGCTGTTTTTT	CASRLTGLAGNTGELFF
TRBV20-1	few	NA	TRBJ1-5	TGCAGTGCTGGGGTCCTAGGGCCCCAGCATTTT	CSAGVLGPQHF
TRBV7-3	NA	TRBD1	TRBJ2-5	TGTGCCAGCAGCCATCAGGACAGGGGTTGGGAGACCCAGTACTTC	CASSHQDRGWETQYF
TRBV12-3/TRBV12-4	NA	NA	TRBJ2-5	TGTGCCAGCAGTTACGAGGGGGGCATGGAGACCCAGTACTTC	CASSYEGGMETQYF
TRBV12-3/TRBV12-4	NA	NA	TRBJ2-7	TGTGCCAGCAGTTTAAGAAAATGGCTCTACGAGCAGTACTTC	CASSLRKWLYEQYF
TRBV11-2	NA	NA	TRBJ1-3	TGCGCCAGCAGCCAAGTGAGGAACTCTGGAAACACCATATATTTT	CASSQVRNSGNTIYF
TRBV15	NA	TRBD1	TRBJ1-5	TGCGCCAGCAGCTTGGTCCCAGGACAGGGGGCAGGTAACCAGCCCCAGCATTTT	CASSLVPGQGAGNQPQHF
TRBV19	NA	TRBD1	TRBJ1-5	TGTGCCAGTAAGACATCGGGACAGGGGCTAAGCAATCAGCCCCAGCATTTT	CASKTSGQGLSNQPQHF
TRBV11-2	many	TRBD1	TRBJ1-1	TGTGCCAGCAGCTTAGACCGGGACAGTGAAGCTTTCTTT	CASSLDRDSEAFF
TRBV10-3	NA	NA	TRBJ1-3	TGTGCCACCGCCTGGGGGGCGGGAGACACCATATATTTT	CATAWGAGDTIYF
TRBV2	many	NA	TRBJ1-5	TGTGCCAGCAGTACCAGACAGAACCGGCAGCCCCAGCATTTT	CASSTRQNRQPQHF